This TCR beta chain was retrieved from a study of blood T cell repertoires in COVID-19. Background on the study: From the United States, Italy and Spain came samples of acute and convalescent COVID-19. In each case, the material was cDNA or gDNA derived from T cells, B-cell-depleted T cells, or PBMCs.

In the authors' workflow: Counts of nucleated cells, estimated from reference gene primer amplification, were obtained. TCRdb keeps only in-frame clones here, not all; method: immunoSEQ multiplex PCR. The V and J calls and clone size were taken over from that table, and D and trimming were inferred from the DNA. Of roughly 300,000 clones listed, about four fifths were seen once; the top ten hold less than 3%. This clone was counted a few times. The sequencing sample was made of peripheral blood. This TCR came from a woman in her fifties or sixties with active or convalescent COVID-19.

CDR3 in DNA: TGTGCCAGCAGCTTATACCCCAGGGGTGGGAGTGGGGAGACCCAGTACTTC. It translates to CASSLYPRGGSGETQYF. V is TRBV7-2 and J is TRBJ2-5; D might be TRBD1 (6 bases). The CDR3 runs to 17 residues. V dropped 2 bases and J dropped 5 bases, with 21 bases sitting between them. Germline-derived CDR1 and CDR2 are SGHTA and FQGNSA.